The present TCR beta chain was sequenced within a study of cytomegalovirus exposure and HLA in healthy donors. Study-wide results and limits: There were some public TCRs occurring in many donors, but most TCR sequences were rare. TRBV6-2, TRBV6-3 and other indistinguishable V segments were excluded.

This CDR3 is 15 amino acids long. V lost 2 bases to trimming and J lost 6 bases; unmatched junction nucleotides: 5. From germline, CDR1 is WNHNN and CDR2 SYGVQD (reference sequence). For this clone: Its target is not known.

PCR primers comprised 60 Vbeta and 13 Jbeta primers. Repertoires were generated with immunoSEQ multiplex PCR, while TCRdb's copy carries only in-frame clones and drops some. The data contain about 170,000 clones, around 86% of them singletons. The clonotype originates from a male donor in good health and CMV-seronegative. The sample comprised PBMCs. The chain employs TRBV10-1 and TRBJ2-2, with 8 positions matching TRBD2. This CDR3 reads CASSERGGLAGELFF. CDR3 DNA sequence: TGCGCCAGCAGTGAGCGGGGGGGCCTCGCCGGGGAGCTGTTTTTT.